Following are 30 T cell receptor beta chains from one sample sequenced in a study of vaccination and CD4 T cells after COVID-19. Cultured CD4+ T cells had their DNA profiled by the Oncomine TCR Beta short-read assay. TCRdb fed the PCR reads into MiXCR, producing one record per CDR3 protein. The sample lists around 14,000 distinct CDR3 sequences; over 50% were seen once. Their antigens are not known. Treatment indicated: roughly 10-day PBMC culture with coronavirus spike peptide pools or control peptides (ViraFEST assay). The sequenced sample was CD4+ T cells from blood, cultured in vitro. Receptors were obtained from a human donor who had recovered from COVID-19.

The CDR3 loop reads CASSARPPNTDTQYF. CDR3 in DNA: TGCGCCAGCAGCGCCAGACCTCCCAACACAGATACGCAGTATTTT. This sequence joins TRBV5-1 and TRBJ2-3; D uncertain. Trimming pared 4 bases from V and 2 bases from J, leaving 14 bases between. The CDR3 loop spans 15 amino acids. Germline V gene data show CDR1 as SGHRS and CDR2 as YFSETQ.

The chain couples TRBV28 to TRBJ1-2; D possibly corresponds to TRBD1 (6 bases). CDR3 length: 15 residues. Trimming took off 3 bases at V and 0 bases at J, with 11 bases between the two ends. The germline gives CDR1 MDHEN, CDR2 SYDVKM. In DNA, the CDR3 is TGTGCCAGCAGTTTCGCGGGGGCACCTAACTATGGCTACACCTTC. Translated: CASSFAGAPNYGYTF.

In nucleotides, the CDR3 is TGTGCCAGCACAGGAGACAGGGGTGAGCAGTACTTC. This codes for CASTGDRGEQYF. The V gene is TRBV2, the J gene TRBJ2-7, with 8 bases matching TRBD1. Germline CDR1 reads SNHLY; CDR2 reads FYNNEI. This CDR3 is built from 12 residues. Losses at the gene ends were 7 bases for V and 7 bases for J; bases not matched to a gene: 6.

The rearrangement links TRBV20-1 to TRBJ2-1; a possible D gene is TRBD1 (6 bases). The length of the CDR3 is 15 residues. Germline V CDR1 and CDR2: DFQATT, SNEGSKA (reference sequence). Trimming pared 3 bases from V and 3 bases from J, leaving 15 bases between. This chain's CDR3 is CSASRRTAYYNEQFF. CDR3 in DNA: TGCAGTGCTAGTAGACGGACAGCCTACTACAATGAGCAGTTCTTC.

This chain uses TRBV2 with TRBJ2-3; the D is unclear. The CDR3 length is 14 residues. Trimming took 5 bases from V and 3 from J, leaving 12 bases between them. The V gene's germline CDR1 is SNHLY and CDR2 FYNNEI. The CDR3 sequence is CASSLSAKTDTQYF. The CDR3 nucleotides are TGTGCCAGCAGTCTGTCGGCGAAAACAGATACGCAGTATTTT.

A single count supports this clonotype. The V and J genes are TRBV12-3 or TRBV12-4 and TRBJ1-2; the D is unclear. Trimming removed 4 bases at V and 8 bases at J, with 17 bases between. This CDR3 is 14 amino acids long. CDR3 bases: TGTGCCAGCAGTTCTTTGGCGGACTCGTCCGGCTACACCTTC. Translated, it gives CASSSLADSSGYTF.

This clonotype was counted between two and nine times. J is TRBJ2-1 and V is TRBV2; D perhaps matches TRBD2 (6 bases). This CDR3 region has 15 residues. Germline values: CDR1 SNHLY, CDR2 FYNNEI. V was pared by 2 bases and J by 4 bases, with 12 bases between. CDR3: CASSEIGRGYNEQFF. The CDR3 region has the DNA TGTGCCAGCAGTGAAATAGGACGGGGGTACAATGAGCAGTTCTTC.

The chain employs TRBV20-1 and TRBJ2-7; D possibly uses TRBD1 or TRBD2 (7 bases each). V lost 3 bases to trimming and J lost 5 bases, with 20 bases between them. Germline CDR1 and CDR2: DFQATT and SNEGSKA (reference sequence). This CDR3 spans 15 amino acids. Written as DNA, the CDR3 is TGCAGTGCTAGTGGGGCAGGGGGGGCCTGGAACGAGCAGTACTTC. The encoded protein is CSASGAGGAWNEQYF.

This chain joins TRBV5-4 and TRBJ1-4; TRBD1 aligns across 7 bases. Germline V CDR1 and CDR2: SGHNT, YYREEE (reference sequence). This CDR3 spans 14 amino acids. After removal of 3 bases from V and 10 bases from J, the junction contained 9 bases not matched to a gene. The CDR3 loop is CASSSTGTVGKLFF. The CDR3 region has the DNA TGTGCCAGCAGCTCAACCGGGACAGTAGGAAAACTGTTTTTT.

This clonotype was seen a handful of times. This CDR3 is CSAQDRGPHGYTF. CDR3 coding DNA: TGCAGTGCCCAAGACAGGGGTCCCCATGGCTACACCTTC. V and J are TRBV20-1 and TRBJ1-2; 8 bases match TRBD1. The V segment lost 6 bases and the J segment 6 bases; nucleotides outside the gene matches: 9. Looked up from germline, CDR1 is DFQATT and CDR2 is SNEGSKA (reference sequence). This CDR3 spans 13 amino acids.

The chain carries TRBV7-9 and TRBJ1-4; D is unresolved. The germline gives CDR1 SEHNR, CDR2 FQNEAQ (reference sequence). The V and J ends lost 5 bases and 6 bases respectively, with 4 bases between them. The CDR3 is made up of 11 amino acids. The CDR3 DNA reads TGTGCCAGCAGCGAGTATGAAAAACTGTTTTTT. Protein: CASSEYEKLFF.

The V and J genes are TRBV7-8 and TRBJ2-1, with 8 positions matching TRBD1. From germline, CDR1 is SGHVS and CDR2 FQNEAQ. V gave up 3 bases and J gave up 1 base; unmatched junction bases: 2. The CDR3 totals 15 residues. The DNA of the CDR3 is TGTGCCAGCAGCTTCGACAGGGGATCCTACAATGAGCAGTTCTTC. Amino acid sequence: CASSFDRGSYNEQFF.

V gene TRBV2 combines with J gene TRBJ1-2; D ambiguous. The CDR3 extends over 12 amino acids. Trimming removed 6 bases from V and 9 bases from J, with 14 bases in between. Germline V lookup: CDR1 SNHLY, CDR2 FYNNEI. In DNA form, the CDR3 reads TGTGCCAGCAGGGCCACTGGGGATCGCTACACCTTC. Residues: CASRATGDRYTF.

This chain links TRBV6-5 with TRBJ1-1; D gene unclear. V was cut by 2 bases and J by 7 bases, with 20 bases left in between. The germline CDR1 and CDR2 sequences are MNHEY and SVGAGI. CDR3 length: 16 amino acids. CDR3 loop: CASSYGNLGLSGEAFF. The CDR3, as DNA: TGTGCCAGCAGTTACGGGAATCTGGGCTTGTCGGGTGAAGCTTTCTTT.

This clonotype was seen a handful of times. The chain has TRBV10-1 and TRBJ2-3; D possibly matches TRBD1 or TRBD2 (6 bases each). V lost 0 bases and J 1 base, leaving 8 bases between the germline ends. Germline V gene data show CDR1 as WNHNN and CDR2 as SYGVQD (reference sequence). This CDR3 has 15 residues. CDR3 protein: CASSESGGGTDTQYF. The CDR3 DNA follows: TGCGCCAGCAGTGAGTCGGGGGGCGGCACAGATACGCAGTATTTT.

To note about this clonotype: The junction differs from germline at one of its ends, possibly a read error. The chain joins TRBV20-1 to TRBJ2-7, with 7 nucleotides matching TRBD1. The germline gives CDR1 DFQATT, CDR2 SNEGSKA (reference sequence). This CDR3 has 14 amino acids. The CDR3 sequence: CGAGGAQGAYEQYF. CDR3 sequence (DNA): TGCGGTGCTGGGGGCGCTCAGGGGGCCTACGAGCAGTACTTC.

This chain uses TRBV19 with TRBJ1-6; TRBD1 matches at 7 bases. V shed 11 bases, J shed 14 bases, and the junction held 15 bases outside the gene matches. Looked up from germline, CDR1 is LNHDA and CDR2 is SQIVND (reference sequence). The CDR3 runs 13 residues. The CDR3 nucleotides read TGTGCCTCTCACCCTGGACAGGTCAAAACCCTCCACTTT. Protein sequence: CASHPGQVKTLHF.

In its sample, this clonotype was seen a few times. The V gene is TRBV20-1, the J gene TRBJ1-6; 7 bases match TRBD1. There are 15 residues in the CDR3. The V segment lost 3 bases and the J segment 4 bases; nucleotides outside the gene matches: 6. Germline V CDR1 and CDR2: DFQATT, SNEGSKA (reference sequence). CDR3 sequence: CSASRTGQYNSPLHF. CDR3 nucleotide sequence: TGCAGTGCTAGCCGAACGGGACAGTATAATTCACCCCTCCACTTT.

The chain carries TRBV19 and TRBJ2-4; TRBD2 might be the D (7 bases). V lost 3 bases and J lost 3, with 18 bases in between. Germline V gives CDR1 LNHDA, CDR2 SQIVND (reference sequence). This CDR3 comprises 17 residues. The CDR3 DNA is TGTGCCAGTAGTATCCTGCAGGGGAGGGTCGGCAAAAACATTCAGTACTTC. This translates into CASSILQGRVGKNIQYF.

This sequence joins TRBV19 and TRBJ2-7; D remains unclear. This CDR3 region has 12 residues. Germline lookup yields CDR1 LNHDA and CDR2 SQIVND (reference sequence). Trimming shortened V by 7 bases and J by 1 base, and 8 bases separated the two germline ends. CDR3: CASKGASYEQYF. The CDR3, as DNA: TGTGCCAGTAAGGGCGCTTCCTACGAGCAGTACTTC. The full variable domain, its missing parts supplied by reference TRBV19 and TRBJ2-7, is DGGITQSPKYLFRKEGQNVTLSCEQNLNHDAMYWYRQDPGQGLRLIYYSQIVNDFQKGDIAEGYSVSREKKESFPLTVTSAQKNPTAFYLCASKGASYEQYFGPGTRLTVT.

The V gene is TRBV28, the J gene TRBJ1-5, with TRBD1 as a possible D gene (6 bases). This CDR3 contains 15 residues. The V end was cut by 3 bases, the J end by 4 bases, with 13 bases between. Germline V gives CDR1 MDHEN, CDR2 SYDVKM. CDR3: CASSLEGGANQPQHF. CDR3 sequence (DNA): TGTGCCAGCAGTTTGGAGGGGGGGGCGAATCAGCCCCAGCATTTT.

This clonotype was counted between two and nine times. The V and J genes are TRBV7-2 and TRBJ1-2; D possibly corresponds to TRBD1 (5 bases). CDR1 is SGHTA and CDR2 is FQGNSA in the germline V gene. V gave up 6 bases and J gave up 8 bases, with 16 bases separating them. This CDR3 region has 13 residues. CDR3 protein: CASRSGGGSGYTF. The CDR3 nucleotides are TGTGCCAGCAGATCTGGGGGGGGGTCGGGCTACACCTTC.

This clonotype was seen a handful of times. The chain has TRBV6-2 or TRBV6-3 and TRBJ2-7, with TRBD1 identical over 7 bases. J lost 3 bases, V lost 7 bases, and 6 bases had no gene match. CDR1 MNHEY and CDR2 SVGEGT come from the germline V gene. CDR3 length equals 13 residues. The CDR3 DNA follows: TGTGCCAGCAAATCGACAGGGATCTACGAGCAGTACTTC. This gives the protein CASKSTGIYEQYF.

V gene TRBV24-1 combines with J gene TRBJ2-1, with 10 bases matching TRBD1. CDR1 and CDR2 from the germline V gene are KGHDR and SFDVKD. This CDR3 is built from 13 residues. V shed 9 bases and J 5 bases; nucleotides not matched to a gene: 3. This chain's CDR3 is CATGTGVDNEQFF. In nucleotides, the CDR3 is TGTGCCACCGGGACAGGGGTGGACAATGAGCAGTTCTTC.

The genes are TRBV6-1 and TRBJ2-4; tentative D call: TRBD1 (6 bases). Germline V gene lookup returns CDR1 MNHNS and CDR2 SASEGT. The CDR3 covers 14 residues. The germline V and J ends were trimmed by 5 bases and 4 bases, with 12 bases remaining between them. Written as DNA, the CDR3 is TGTGCCAGCAGTAGAGCCAGGGGAAAAAACATTCAGTACTTC. This encodes CASSRARGKNIQYF.

The chain carries TRBV6-1 and TRBJ1-3; 8 positions match TRBD1. V dropped 4 bases and J dropped 3; count of bases not matched to a gene: 11. CDR3 length equals 17 residues. Germline V CDR1 and CDR2: MNHNS, SASEGT. The DNA for the CDR3 is TGTGCCAGCAGTGCCGACAGGGGTCCAAGGAGTGGAAACACCATATATTTT. Amino acids: CASSADRGPRSGNTIYF.

The rearrangement uses TRBV12-3 or TRBV12-4 and TRBJ2-5; D gene unclear. The CDR3 contains 14 residues. V was trimmed by 2 bases and J by 1 base, leaving 8 bases between them. CDR3 coding DNA: TGTGCCAGCAGTTTATCGTCGACCCAAGAGACCCAGTACTTC. It encodes CASSLSSTQETQYF.

This clonotype was recorded only once. The DNA for the CDR3 is TGCAGTGCTAGAGGAGGACTAGCGGGAGGATATGAGCAGTTCTTC. This encodes CSARGGLAGGYEQFF. This sequence joins TRBV20-1 and TRBJ2-1; 14 positions match TRBD2. Germline CDR1 and CDR2: DFQATT and SNEGSKA (reference sequence). Trimming cost V 1 base and J 8 bases; bases outside gene matches: 4. CDR3 length: 15 residues.

This rearrangement joins TRBV19 to TRBJ2-1; the D gene is possibly TRBD2 (5 bases). CDR3 length: 15 residues. V was cut by 6 bases and J by 2 bases, with 14 bases left in between. CDR1 and CDR2 from the germline V gene are LNHDA and SQIVND (reference sequence). The CDR3 DNA follows: TGTGCCAGTAGAGGTCGGGGAAGTCCCTACAATGAGCAGTTCTTC. It codes for CASRGRGSPYNEQFF.

This sequence joins TRBV28 and TRBJ1-5; 9 bases align to TRBD1. Germline CDR1 MDHEN, CDR2 SYDVKM. The CDR3 totals 17 residues. With 3 bases clipped from V and 0 bases from J, the junction kept 6 bases outside the gene matches. CDR3 sequence: CASSFFTGGYSNQPQHF. CDR3 nucleotides: TGTGCCAGCAGTTTCTTCACAGGGGGCTATAGCAATCAGCCCCAGCATTTT.